The clone carrying this TCR beta chain occurred many times. These data belong to a study of T-cell reconstitution after alpha-beta-depleted transplantation in children. This CDR3 comprises 17 residues. Losses at the gene ends were 2 bases for V and 2 bases for J; bases not matched to a gene: 6. Germline assignment: CDR1 LNHNV and CDR2 YYDKDF (reference sequence). For TCRbeta, the library was prepared with unique molecular identifiers. MiXCR was run by TCRdb on the PCR reads, yielding one entry per CDR3 protein. The sample lists hundreds of thousands of distinct CDR3 sequences; over 15% were seen once.

Sample: PBMCs from the stem cell graft donor, taken from the stem cell graft. The TCR sequence derives from a human donor who donated a stem cell graft to a child with acute myeloid leukemia. This chain uses TRBV15 with TRBJ2-1; the match to TRBD1 covers 10 bases. For the CDR3, the DNA is TGTGCCACCAGCAGACCCCTTGACAGGGGGCCCTACAATGAGCAGTTCTTC. Translating gives CATSRPLDRGPYNEQFF.